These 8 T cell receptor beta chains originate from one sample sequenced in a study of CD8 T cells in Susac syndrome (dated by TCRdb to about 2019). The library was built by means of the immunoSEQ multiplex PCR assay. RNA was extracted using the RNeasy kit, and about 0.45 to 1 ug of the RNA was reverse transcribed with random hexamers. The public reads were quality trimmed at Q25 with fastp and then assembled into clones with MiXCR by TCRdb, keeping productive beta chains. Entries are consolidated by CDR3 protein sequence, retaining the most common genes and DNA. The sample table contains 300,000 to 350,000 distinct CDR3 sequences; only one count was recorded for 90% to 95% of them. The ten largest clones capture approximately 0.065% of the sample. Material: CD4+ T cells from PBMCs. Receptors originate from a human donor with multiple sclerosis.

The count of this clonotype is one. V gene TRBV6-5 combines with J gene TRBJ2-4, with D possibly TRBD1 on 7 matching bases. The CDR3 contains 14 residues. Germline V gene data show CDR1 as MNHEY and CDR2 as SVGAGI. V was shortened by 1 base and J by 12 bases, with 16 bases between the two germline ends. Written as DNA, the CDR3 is TGTGCCAGCAGTTACTATCAATCCAGGGGGGCTCAGTACTTC. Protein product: CASSYYQSRGAQYF.

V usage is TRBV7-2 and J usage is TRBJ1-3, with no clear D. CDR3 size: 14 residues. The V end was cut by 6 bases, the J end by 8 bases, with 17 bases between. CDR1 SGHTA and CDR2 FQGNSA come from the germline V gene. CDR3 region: CASSPTRTADTIYF. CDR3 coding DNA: TGTGCCAGCAGTCCCACCCGGACGGCAGACACCATATATTTT.

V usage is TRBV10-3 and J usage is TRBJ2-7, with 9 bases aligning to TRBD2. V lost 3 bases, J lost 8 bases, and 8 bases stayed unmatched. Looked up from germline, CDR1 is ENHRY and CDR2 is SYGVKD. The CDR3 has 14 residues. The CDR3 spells CAISESSGSDKQYF. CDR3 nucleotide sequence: TGTGCCATCAGTGAAAGTAGCGGGAGCGACAAGCAGTACTTC.

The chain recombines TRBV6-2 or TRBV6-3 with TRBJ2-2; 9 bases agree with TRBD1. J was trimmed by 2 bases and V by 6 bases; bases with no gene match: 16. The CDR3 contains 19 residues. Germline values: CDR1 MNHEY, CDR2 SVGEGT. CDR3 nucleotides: TGTGCCAGCAGCGACCAGCGGACAGGGGCTGGGGTAAACACCGGGGAGCTGTTTTTT. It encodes CASSDQRTGAGVNTGELFF.

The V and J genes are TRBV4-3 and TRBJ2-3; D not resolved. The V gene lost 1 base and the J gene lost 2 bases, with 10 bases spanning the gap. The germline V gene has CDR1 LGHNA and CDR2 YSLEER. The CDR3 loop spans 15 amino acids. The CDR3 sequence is CASSQGTGPTDTQYF. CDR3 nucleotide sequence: TGCGCCAGCAGCCAAGGCACCGGGCCCACAGATACGCAGTATTTT.

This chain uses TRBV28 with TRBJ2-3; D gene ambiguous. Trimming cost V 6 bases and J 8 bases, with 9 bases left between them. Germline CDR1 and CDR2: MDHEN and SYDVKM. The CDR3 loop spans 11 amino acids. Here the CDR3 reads CASRTSSTQYF. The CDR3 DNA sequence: TGTGCCAGCAGGACCTCGAGTACGCAGTATTTT.

CDR3 DNA sequence: TGTGCCAGCACCTCAGGGGGACAGGGGAGCTACGAGCAGTACTTC. Its protein is CASTSGGQGSYEQYF. The chain has TRBV7-2 and TRBJ2-7; TRBD1 aligns across 10 bases. V lost 7 bases and J lost 3; bases outside the gene matches: 9. From germline, CDR1 is SGHTA and CDR2 FQGNSA. The CDR3 extends over 15 amino acids.

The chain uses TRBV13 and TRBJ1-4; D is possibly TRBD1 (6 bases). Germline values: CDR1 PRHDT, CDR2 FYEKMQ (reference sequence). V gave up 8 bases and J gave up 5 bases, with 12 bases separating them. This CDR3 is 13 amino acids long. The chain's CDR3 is CASRAGANEKLFF. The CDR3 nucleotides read TGTGCCAGCCGAGCAGGGGCGAATGAAAAACTGTTTTTT. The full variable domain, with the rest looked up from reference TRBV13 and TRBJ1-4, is AAGVIQSPRHLIKEKRETATLKCYPIPRHDTVYWYQQGPGQDPQFLISFYEKMQSDKGSIPDRFSAQQFSDYHSELNMSSLELGDSALYFCASRAGANEKLFFGSGTQLSVL.